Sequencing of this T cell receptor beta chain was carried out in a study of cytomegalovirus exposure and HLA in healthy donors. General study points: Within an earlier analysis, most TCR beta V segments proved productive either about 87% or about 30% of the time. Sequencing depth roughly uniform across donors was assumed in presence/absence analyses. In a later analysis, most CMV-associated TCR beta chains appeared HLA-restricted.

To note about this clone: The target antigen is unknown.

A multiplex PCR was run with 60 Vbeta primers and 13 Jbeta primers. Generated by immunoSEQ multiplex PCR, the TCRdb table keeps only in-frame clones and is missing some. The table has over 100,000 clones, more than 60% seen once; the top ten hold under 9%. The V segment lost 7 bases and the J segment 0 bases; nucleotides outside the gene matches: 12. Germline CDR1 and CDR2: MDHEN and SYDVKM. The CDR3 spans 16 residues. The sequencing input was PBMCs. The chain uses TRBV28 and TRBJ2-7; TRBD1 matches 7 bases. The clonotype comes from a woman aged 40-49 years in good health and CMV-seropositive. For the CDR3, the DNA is TGTGCCAGCACTATTTTTGGGGACAGCGACTCCTACGAGCAGTACTTC. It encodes CASTIFGDSDSYEQYF.